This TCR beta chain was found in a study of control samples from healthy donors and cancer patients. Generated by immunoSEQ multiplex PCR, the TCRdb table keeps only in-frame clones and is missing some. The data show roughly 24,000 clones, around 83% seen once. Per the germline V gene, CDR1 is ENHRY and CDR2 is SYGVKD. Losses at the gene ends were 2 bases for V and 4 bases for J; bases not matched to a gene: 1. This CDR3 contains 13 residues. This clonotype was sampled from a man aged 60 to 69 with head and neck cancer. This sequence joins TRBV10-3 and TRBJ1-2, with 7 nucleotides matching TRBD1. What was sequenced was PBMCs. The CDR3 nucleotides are TGTGCCATCAGTGAGGGGACAGCCTATGGCTACACCTTC. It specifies CAISEGTAYGYTF.